Listed here is a single TCR beta chain. CDR3 length: 16 amino acids. Trimming at V came to 0 bases and at J to 4 bases, leaving 4 bases not matched to a gene. The germline CDR1 and CDR2 sequences are SGHRS and YFSETQ. The data derive from a study of shared clonotypes between healthy human individuals. Profiled with immunoSEQ multiplex PCR; TCRdb holds only in-frame clones, not every one. This table holds approximately 320,000 clones, around 67% found once. The specimen sequenced was memory CD4+ T cells sorted from blood. Subset defined: CD45RA-negative fraction. This receptor was taken from a man aged 25-45 years in good health. The gene calls are TRBV5-1 and TRBJ2-5, with 12 nucleotides matching TRBD2. The CDR3 spells CASSLAGGLAGETQYF. Written as DNA, the CDR3 is TGCGCCAGCAGCTTGGCCGGGGGACTAGCGGGAGAGACCCAGTACTTC. The full variable domain, completed using reference TRBV5-1 and TRBJ2-5, is KAGVTQTPRYLIKTRGQQVTLSCSPISGHRSVSWYQQTPGQGLQFLFEYFSETQRNKGNFPGRFSGRQFSNSRSEMNVSTLELGDSALYLCASSLAGGLAGETQYFGPGTRLLVL.